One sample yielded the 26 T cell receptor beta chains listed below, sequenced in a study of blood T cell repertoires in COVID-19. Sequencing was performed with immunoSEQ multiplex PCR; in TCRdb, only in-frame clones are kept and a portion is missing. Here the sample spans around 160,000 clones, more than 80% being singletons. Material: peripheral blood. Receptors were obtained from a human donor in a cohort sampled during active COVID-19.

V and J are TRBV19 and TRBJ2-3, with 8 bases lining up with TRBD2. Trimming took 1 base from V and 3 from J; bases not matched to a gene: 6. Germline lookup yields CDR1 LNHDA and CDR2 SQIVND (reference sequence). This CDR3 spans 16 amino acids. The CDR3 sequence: CASSIGGSGATDTQYF. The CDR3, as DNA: TGTGCCAGTAGTATAGGCGGTAGCGGGGCGACAGATACGCAGTATTTT.

The CDR3 DNA reads as TGTGCCACCAGCCCGGACAGGGGAACGAACACTGAAGCTTTCTTT. Translating it yields CATSPDRGTNTEAFF. The genes are TRBV15 and TRBJ1-1; TRBD1 agrees at 9 bases. The ends lost 5 bases at V and 1 base at J; junction bases unmatched: 5. CDR3 size: 15 residues. CDR1 is LNHNV, CDR2 YYDKDF, per germline (reference sequence).

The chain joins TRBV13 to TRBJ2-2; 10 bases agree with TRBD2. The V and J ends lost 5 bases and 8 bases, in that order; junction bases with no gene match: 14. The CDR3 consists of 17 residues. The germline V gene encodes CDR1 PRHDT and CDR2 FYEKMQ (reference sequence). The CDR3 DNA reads TGTGCCAGCAGCCGACCGCCGGGACTAGCGATACCGGGGGAGCTGTTTTTT. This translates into CASSRPPGLAIPGELFF.

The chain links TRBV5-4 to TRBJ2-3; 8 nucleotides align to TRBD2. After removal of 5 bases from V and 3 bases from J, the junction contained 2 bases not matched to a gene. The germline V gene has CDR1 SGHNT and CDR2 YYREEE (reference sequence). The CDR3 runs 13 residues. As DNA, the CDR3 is TGTGCCAGCAGTCGGGGGGGTACAGATACGCAGTATTTT. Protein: CASSRGGTDTQYF. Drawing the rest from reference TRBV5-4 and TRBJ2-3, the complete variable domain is ETGVTQSPTHLIKTRGQQVTLRCSSQSGHNTVSWYQQALGQGPQFIFQYYREEENGRGNFPPRFSGLQFPNYSSELNVNALELDDSALYLCASSRGGTDTQYFGPGTRLTVL.

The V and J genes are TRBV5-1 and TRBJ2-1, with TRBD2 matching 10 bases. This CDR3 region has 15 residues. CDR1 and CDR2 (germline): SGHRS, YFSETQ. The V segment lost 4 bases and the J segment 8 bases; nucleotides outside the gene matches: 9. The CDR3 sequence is CASSGGLAKRDEQFF. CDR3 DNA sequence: TGCGCCAGCAGCGGGGGACTAGCGAAAAGGGATGAGCAGTTCTTC.

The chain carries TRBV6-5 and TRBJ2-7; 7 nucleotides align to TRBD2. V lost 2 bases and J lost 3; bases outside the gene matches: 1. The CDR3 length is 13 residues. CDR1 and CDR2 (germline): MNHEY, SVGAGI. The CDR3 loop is CASSYRTSYEQYF. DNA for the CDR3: TGTGCCAGCAGTTACCGGACTAGCTACGAGCAGTACTTC.

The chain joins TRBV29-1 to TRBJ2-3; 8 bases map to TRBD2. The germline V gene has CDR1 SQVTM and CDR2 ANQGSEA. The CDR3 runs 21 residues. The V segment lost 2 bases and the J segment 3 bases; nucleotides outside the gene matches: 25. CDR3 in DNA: TGCAGCGTTGAACCCCCCCCTAGCGGGTCTACCTATAACACTTGGACAGATACGCAGTATTTT. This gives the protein CSVEPPPSGSTYNTWTDTQYF.

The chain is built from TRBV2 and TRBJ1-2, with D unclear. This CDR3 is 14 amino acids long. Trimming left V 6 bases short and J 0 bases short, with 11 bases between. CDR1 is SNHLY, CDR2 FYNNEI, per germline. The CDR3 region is CASSALSANYGYTF. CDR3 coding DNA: TGTGCCAGCAGCGCCCTATCTGCTAACTATGGCTACACCTTC.

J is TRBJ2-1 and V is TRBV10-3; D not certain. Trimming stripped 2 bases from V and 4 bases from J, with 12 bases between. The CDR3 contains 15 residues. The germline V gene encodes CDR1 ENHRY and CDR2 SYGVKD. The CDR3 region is CAISEGTTSYNEQFF. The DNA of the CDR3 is TGTGCCATCAGTGAGGGAACTACTTCGTACAATGAGCAGTTCTTC.

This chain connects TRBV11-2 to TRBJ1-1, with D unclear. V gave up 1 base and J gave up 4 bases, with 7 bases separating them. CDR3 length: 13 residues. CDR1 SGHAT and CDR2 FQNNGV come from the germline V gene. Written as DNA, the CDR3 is TGTGCCAGCAGCTTAGTTTTGAGCACTGAAGCTTTCTTT. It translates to CASSLVLSTEAFF. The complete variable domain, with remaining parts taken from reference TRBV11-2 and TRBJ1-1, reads EAGVAQSPRYKIIEKRQSVAFWCNPISGHATLYWYQQILGQGPKLLIQFQNNGVVDDSQLPKDRFSAERLKGVDSTLKIQPAKLEDSAVYLCASSLVLSTEAFFGQGTRLTVV.

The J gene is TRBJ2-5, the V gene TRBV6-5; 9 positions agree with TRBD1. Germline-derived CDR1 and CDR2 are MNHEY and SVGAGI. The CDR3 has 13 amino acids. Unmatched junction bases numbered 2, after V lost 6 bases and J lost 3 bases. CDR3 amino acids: CASSGTGKETQYF. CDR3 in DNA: TGTGCCAGCAGCGGGACAGGGAAAGAGACCCAGTACTTC.

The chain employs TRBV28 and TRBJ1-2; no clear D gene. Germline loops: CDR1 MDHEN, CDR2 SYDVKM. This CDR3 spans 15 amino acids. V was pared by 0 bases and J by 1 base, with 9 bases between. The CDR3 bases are TGTGCCAGCAGTTTATGGGTCAGTGATAACTATGGCTACACCTTC. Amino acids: CASSLWVSDNYGYTF.

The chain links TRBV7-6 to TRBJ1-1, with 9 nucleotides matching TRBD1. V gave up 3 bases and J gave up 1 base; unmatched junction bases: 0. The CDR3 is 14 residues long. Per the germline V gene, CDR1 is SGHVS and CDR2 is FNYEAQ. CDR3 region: CASSLDRGNTEAFF. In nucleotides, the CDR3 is TGTGCCAGCAGCTTGGACAGGGGGAACACTGAAGCTTTCTTT.

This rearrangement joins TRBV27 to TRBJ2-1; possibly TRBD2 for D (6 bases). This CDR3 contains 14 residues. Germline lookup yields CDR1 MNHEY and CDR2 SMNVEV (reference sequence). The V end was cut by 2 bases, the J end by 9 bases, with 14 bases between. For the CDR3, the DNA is TGTGCCAGCAGTTTAGCGGGACTTCCCCCTGAGCAGTTCTTC. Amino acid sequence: CASSLAGLPPEQFF.

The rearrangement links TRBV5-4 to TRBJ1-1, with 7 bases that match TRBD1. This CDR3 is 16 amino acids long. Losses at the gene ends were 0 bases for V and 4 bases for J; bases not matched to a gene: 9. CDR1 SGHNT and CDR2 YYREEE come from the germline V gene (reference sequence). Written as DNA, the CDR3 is TGTGCCAGCAGCTTGGGGGATGGGACAGCGCTCACTGAAGCTTTCTTT. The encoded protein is CASSLGDGTALTEAFF.

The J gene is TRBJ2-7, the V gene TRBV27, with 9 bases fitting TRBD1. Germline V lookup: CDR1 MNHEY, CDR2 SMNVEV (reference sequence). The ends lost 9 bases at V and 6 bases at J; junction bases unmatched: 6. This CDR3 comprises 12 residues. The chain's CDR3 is CASRQGVREQYF. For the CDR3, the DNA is TGTGCCAGTAGACAGGGGGTACGCGAGCAGTACTTC.

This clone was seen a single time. The CDR3 sequence is CASSQAGAGDTEAFF. The CDR3 DNA follows: TGCGCCAGCAGCCAAGCAGGGGCGGGGGACACTGAAGCTTTCTTT. The V call is TRBV4-3, the J call TRBJ1-1; D possibly corresponds to TRBD1 (6 bases). Per germline, CDR1 LGHNA and CDR2 YSLEER. Trimming cost V 1 base and J 3 bases, with 12 bases left between them. The CDR3 has 15 residues.

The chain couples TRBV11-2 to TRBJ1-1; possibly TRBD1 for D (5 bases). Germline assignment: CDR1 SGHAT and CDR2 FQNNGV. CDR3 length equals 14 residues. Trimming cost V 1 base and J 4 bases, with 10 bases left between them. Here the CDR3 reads CASSLVRGGTEAFF. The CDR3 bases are TGTGCCAGCAGCTTAGTTAGGGGTGGCACTGAAGCTTTCTTT.

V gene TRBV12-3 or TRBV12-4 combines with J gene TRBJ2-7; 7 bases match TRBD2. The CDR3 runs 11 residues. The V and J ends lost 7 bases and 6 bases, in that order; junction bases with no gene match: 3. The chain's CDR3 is CASTTGGEQYF. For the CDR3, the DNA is TGTGCCAGCACCACGGGAGGCGAGCAGTACTTC.

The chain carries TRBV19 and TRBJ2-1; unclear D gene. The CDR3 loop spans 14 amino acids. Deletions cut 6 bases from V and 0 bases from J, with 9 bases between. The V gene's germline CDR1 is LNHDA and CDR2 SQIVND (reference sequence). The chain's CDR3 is CASRRSVSYNEQFF. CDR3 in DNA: TGTGCCAGTAGGCGATCGGTCTCCTACAATGAGCAGTTCTTC.

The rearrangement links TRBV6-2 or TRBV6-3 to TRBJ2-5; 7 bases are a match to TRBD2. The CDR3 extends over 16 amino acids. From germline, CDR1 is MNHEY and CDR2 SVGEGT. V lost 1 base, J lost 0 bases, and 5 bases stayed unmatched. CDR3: CASSYFGGGYQETQYF. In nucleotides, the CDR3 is TGTGCCAGCAGTTACTTCGGCGGGGGTTACCAAGAGACCCAGTACTTC.

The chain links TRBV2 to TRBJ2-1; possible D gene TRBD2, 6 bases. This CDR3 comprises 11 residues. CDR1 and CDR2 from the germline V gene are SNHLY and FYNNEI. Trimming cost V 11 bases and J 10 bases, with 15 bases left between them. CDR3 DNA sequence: TGTGCCTTCTTGGGGGGAGAAGAGCAGTTCTTC. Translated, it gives CAFLGGEEQFF.

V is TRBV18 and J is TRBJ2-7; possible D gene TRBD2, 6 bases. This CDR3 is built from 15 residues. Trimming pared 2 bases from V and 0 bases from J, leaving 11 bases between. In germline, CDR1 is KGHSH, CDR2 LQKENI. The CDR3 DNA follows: TGTGCCAGCTCACCAGGTGGGGGGACCTCCTACGAGCAGTACTTC. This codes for CASSPGGGTSYEQYF.

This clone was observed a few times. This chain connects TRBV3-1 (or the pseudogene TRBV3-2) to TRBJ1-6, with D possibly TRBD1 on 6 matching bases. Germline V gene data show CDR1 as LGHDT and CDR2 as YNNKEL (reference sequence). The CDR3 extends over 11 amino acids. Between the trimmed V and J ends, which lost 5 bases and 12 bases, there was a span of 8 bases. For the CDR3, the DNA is TGTGCCAGCAGCAAACAGGGACCCCTCCACTTT. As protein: CASSKQGPLHF.

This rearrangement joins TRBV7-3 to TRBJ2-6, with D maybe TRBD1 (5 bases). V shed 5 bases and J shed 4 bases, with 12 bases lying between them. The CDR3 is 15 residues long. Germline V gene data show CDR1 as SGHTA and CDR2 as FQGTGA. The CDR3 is CASSQKTAGANVLTF. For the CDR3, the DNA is TGTGCCAGCAGCCAAAAGACAGCAGGGGCCAACGTCCTGACTTTC. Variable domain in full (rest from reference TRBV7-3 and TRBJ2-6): GAGVSQTPSNKVTEKGKYVELRCDPISGHTALYWYRQSLGQGPEFLIYFQGTGAADDSGLPNDRFFAVRPEGSVSTLKIQRTERGDSAVYLCASSQKTAGANVLTFGAGSRLTVL.

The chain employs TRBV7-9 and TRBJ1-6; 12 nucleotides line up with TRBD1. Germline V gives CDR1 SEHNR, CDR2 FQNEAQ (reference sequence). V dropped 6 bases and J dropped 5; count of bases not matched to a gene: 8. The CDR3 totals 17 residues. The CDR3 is CASRPPGQGADNSPLHF. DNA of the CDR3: TGTGCCAGCAGGCCTCCGGGACAGGGGGCGGATAATTCACCCCTCCACTTT.